The clone carrying this T cell receptor beta chain was counted between two and nine times. What it binds is unknown. The assay was immunoSEQ multiplex PCR, and TCRdb's table has in-frame clones only and misses some. The sample has about 72,000 clones, roughly 84% seen once. The CDR3 is 12 residues long. From germline, CDR1 is MDHEN and CDR2 SYDVKM. V was shortened by 9 bases and J by 3 bases, with 10 bases between the two germline ends. The sample comes from a study of early stage breast cancer tumors. Study-wide points: Compared with adjacent normal breast, tumors showed 2.5 to 3-fold denser, more clonal T cells. Chain pairing and CD4, CD8 or FOXP3 expression were not captured.

This TCR came from a person between 55 and 70 years old with breast cancer. The chain uses TRBV28 and TRBJ2-3, with D possibly matching TRBD1 (6 bases). Specimen: blood. DNA of the CDR3: TGTGCCAGTACAGGGATAACAGATACGCAGTATTTT. Its translation: CASTGITDTQYF. Full variable domain (rest looked up from reference TRBV28 and TRBJ2-3): DVKVTQSSRYLVKRTGEKVFLECVQDMDHENMFWYRQDPGLGLRLIYFSYDVKMKEKGDIPEGYSVSREKKERFSLILESASTNQTSMYLCASTGITDTQYFGPGTRLTVL.